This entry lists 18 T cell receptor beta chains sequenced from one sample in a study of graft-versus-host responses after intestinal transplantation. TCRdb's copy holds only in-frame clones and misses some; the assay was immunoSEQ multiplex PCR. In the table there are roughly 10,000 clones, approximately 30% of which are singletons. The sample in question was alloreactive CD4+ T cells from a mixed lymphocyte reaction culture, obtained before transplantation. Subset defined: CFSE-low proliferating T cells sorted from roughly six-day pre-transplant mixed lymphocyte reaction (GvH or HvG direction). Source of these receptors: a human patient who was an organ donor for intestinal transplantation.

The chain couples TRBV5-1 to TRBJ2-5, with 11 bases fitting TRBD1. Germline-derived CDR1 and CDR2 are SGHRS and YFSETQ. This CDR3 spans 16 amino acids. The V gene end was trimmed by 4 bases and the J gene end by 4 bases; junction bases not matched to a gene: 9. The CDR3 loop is CASSRTGGASGETQYF. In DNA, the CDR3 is TGCGCCAGCAGCCGGACAGGGGGCGCCTCAGGAGAGACCCAGTACTTC.

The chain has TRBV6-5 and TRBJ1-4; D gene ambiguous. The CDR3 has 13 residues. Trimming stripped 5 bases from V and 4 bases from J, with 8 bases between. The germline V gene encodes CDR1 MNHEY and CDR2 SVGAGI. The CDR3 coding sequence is TGTGCCAGCAGTATGGACTTTAATGAAAAACTGTTTTTT. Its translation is CASSMDFNEKLFF.

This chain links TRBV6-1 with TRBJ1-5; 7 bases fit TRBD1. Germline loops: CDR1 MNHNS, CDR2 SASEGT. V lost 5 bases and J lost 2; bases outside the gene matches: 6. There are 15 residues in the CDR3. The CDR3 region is CASSLTGRGNQPQHF. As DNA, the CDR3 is TGTGCCAGCAGTTTGACAGGGAGAGGCAATCAGCCCCAGCATTTT.

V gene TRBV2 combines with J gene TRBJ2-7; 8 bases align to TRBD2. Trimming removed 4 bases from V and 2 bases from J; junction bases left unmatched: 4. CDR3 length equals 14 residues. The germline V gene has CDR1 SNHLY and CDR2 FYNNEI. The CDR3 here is CASSAGSGTYEQYF. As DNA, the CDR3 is TGTGCCAGCAGTGCGGGTAGCGGGACCTACGAGCAGTACTTC.

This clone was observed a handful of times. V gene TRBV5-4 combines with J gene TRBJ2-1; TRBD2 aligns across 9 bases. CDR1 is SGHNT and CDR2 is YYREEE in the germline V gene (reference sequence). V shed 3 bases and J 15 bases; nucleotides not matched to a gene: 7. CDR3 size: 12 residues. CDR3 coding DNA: TGTGCCAGCAGCTCGACTAGCGGACGGCGGTTCTTC. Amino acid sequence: CASSSTSGRRFF.

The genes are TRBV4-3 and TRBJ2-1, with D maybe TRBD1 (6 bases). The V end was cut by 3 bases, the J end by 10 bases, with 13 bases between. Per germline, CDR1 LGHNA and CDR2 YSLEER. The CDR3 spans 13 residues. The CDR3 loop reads CASSQGWGREQFF. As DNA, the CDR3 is TGCGCCAGCAGCCAGGGGTGGGGGCGGGAGCAGTTCTTC.

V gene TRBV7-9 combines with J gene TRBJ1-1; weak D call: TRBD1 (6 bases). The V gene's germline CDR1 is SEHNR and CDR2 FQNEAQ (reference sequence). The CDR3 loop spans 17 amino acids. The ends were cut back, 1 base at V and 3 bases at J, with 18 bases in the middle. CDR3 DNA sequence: TGTGCCAGCAGCTTAGGTCGGGCGCGACAGGAGGACACTGAAGCTTTCTTT. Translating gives CASSLGRARQEDTEAFF.

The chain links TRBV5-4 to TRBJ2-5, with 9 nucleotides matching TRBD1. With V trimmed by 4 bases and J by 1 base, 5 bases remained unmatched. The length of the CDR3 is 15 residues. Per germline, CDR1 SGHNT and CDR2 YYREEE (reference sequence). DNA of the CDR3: TGTGCCAGCAGCACCAAACAGGGGGCCCAAGAGACCCAGTACTTC. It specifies CASSTKQGAQETQYF. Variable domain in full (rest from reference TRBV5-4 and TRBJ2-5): ETGVTQSPTHLIKTRGQQVTLRCSSQSGHNTVSWYQQALGQGPQFIFQYYREEENGRGNFPPRFSGLQFPNYSSELNVNALELDDSALYLCASSTKQGAQETQYFGPGTRLLVL.

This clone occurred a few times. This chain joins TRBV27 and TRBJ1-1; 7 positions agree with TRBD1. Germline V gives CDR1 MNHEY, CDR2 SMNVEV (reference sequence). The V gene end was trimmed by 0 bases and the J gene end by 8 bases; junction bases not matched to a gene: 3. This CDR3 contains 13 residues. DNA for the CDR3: TGTGCCAGCAGTTTATCCCGGGACAGAGAAGCTTTCTTT. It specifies CASSLSRDREAFF.

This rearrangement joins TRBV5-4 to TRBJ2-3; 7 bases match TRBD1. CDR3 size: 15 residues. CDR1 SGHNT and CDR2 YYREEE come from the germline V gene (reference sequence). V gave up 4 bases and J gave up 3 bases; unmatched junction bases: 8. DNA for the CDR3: TGTGCCAGCAGCCGGAAGGGGGCGCTGACAGATACGCAGTATTTT. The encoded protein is CASSRKGALTDTQYF.

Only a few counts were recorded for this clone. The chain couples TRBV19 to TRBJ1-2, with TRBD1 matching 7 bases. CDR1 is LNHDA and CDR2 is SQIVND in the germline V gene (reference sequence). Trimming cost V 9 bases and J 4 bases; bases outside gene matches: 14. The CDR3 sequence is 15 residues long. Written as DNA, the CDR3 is TGTGCCAGCCTACAGGGACAGCGTTACACCTATGGCTACACCTTC. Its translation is CASLQGQRYTYGYTF.

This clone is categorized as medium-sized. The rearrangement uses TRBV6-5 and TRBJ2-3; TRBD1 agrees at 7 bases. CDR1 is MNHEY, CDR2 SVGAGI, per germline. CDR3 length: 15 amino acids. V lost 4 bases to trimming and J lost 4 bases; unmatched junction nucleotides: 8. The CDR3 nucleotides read TGTGCCAGCAGTTCGAGGGGGCACGTGGCAGATACGCAGTATTTT. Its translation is CASSSRGHVADTQYF.

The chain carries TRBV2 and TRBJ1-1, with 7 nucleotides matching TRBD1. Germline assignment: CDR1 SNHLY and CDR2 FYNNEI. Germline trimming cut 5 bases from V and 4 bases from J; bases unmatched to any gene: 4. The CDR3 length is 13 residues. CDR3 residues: CASSLRQGTEAFF. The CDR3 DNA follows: TGTGCCAGCAGTTTGAGACAGGGCACTGAAGCTTTCTTT.

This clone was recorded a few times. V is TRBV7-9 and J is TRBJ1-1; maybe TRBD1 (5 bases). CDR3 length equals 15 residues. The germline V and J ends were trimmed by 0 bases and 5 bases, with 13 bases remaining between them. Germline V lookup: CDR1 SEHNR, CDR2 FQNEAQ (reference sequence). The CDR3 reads CASSLAGQKGTEAFF. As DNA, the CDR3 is TGTGCCAGCAGCTTAGCCGGACAAAAGGGGACTGAAGCTTTCTTT.

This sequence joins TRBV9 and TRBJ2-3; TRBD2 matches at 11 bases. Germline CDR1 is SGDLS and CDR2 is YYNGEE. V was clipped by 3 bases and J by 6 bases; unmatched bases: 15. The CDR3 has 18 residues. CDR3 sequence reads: CASSDHRGASGGWDTQYF. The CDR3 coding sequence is TGTGCCAGCAGCGACCACCGAGGGGCTAGCGGGGGGTGGGATACGCAGTATTTT.

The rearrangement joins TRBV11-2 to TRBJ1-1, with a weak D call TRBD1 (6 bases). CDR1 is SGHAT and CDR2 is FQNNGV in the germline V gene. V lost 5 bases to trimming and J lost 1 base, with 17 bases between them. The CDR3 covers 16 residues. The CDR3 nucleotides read TGTGCCAGCAGCCCAGGGGTAGGCCCAAGGAACACTGAAGCTTTCTTT. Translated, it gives CASSPGVGPRNTEAFF. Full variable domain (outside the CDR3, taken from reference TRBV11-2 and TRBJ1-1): EAGVAQSPRYKIIEKRQSVAFWCNPISGHATLYWYQQILGQGPKLLIQFQNNGVVDDSQLPKDRFSAERLKGVDSTLKIQPAKLEDSAVYLCASSPGVGPRNTEAFFGQGTRLTVV.

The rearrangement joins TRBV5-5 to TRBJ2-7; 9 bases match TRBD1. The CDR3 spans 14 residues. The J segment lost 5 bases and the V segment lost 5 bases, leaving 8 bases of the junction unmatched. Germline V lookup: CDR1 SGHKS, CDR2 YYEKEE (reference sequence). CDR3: CASRSTTGGNEQYF. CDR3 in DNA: TGTGCCAGCAGATCGACGACAGGGGGTAACGAGCAGTACTTC.

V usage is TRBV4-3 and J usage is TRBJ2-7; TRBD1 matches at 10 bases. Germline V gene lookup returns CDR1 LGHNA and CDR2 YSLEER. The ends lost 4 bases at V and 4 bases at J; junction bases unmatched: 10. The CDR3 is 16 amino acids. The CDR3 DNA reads TGCGCCAGCAGCCCATCGGCGGGACAGGGGTGGTACGAGCAGTACTTC. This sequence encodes CASSPSAGQGWYEQYF.